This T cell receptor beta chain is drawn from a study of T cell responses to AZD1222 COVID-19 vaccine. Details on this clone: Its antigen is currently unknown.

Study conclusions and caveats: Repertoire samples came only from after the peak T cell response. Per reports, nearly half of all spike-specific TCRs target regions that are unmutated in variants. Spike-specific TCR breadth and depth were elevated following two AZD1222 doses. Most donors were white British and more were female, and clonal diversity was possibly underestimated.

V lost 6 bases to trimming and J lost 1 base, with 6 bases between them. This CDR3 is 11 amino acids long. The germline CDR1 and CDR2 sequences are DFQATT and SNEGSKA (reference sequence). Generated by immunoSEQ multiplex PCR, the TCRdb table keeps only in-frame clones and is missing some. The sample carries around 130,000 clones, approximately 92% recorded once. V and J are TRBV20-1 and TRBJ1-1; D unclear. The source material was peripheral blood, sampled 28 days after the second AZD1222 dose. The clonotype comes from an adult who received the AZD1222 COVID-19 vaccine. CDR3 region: CSAPTNTEAFF. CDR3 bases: TGCAGTGCCCCCACGAACACTGAAGCTTTCTTT.